A single sample gave rise to the 11 T cell receptor beta chains below, sequenced in a study of type 1 regulatory T cells. TCRdb reprocessed the reads with MiXCR, giving one entry per CDR3 protein. This sample has tens of thousands of distinct CDR3 sequences, with roughly two thirds found just once. No antigen is known for these receptors. Sequencing was performed on cultured non-Tr1 T cells, either the whole culture or a sorted T cell fraction (not recorded which). These receptors were collected from a human donor in good health.

The chain uses TRBV5-1 and TRBJ2-1; weak D call: TRBD2 (6 bases). Per germline, CDR1 SGHRS and CDR2 YFSETQ. This CDR3 contains 17 residues. Trimming cost V 3 bases and J 0 bases, with 16 bases left between them. The CDR3 region has the DNA TGCGCCAGCAGCTCGGAGGGTAGATCCCGCTCCTACAATGAGCAGTTCTTC. Protein product: CASSSEGRSRSYNEQFF.

The chain is built from TRBV7-7 and TRBJ2-1; TRBD1 or TRBD2 may be the D gene (5 bases each). Trimming removed 3 bases at V and 10 bases at J, with 13 bases between. Germline values: CDR1 SSHAT, CDR2 FNYEAQ (reference sequence). This CDR3 is built from 13 residues. The CDR3 bases are TGTGCCAGCAGCTTGATTCGGGGCGGGGAGCAGTTCTTC. Residues: CASSLIRGGEQFF. The full variable domain, in which reference TRBV7-7 and TRBJ2-1 provide the parts outside the CDR3, is GAGVSQSPRYKVTKRGQDVTLRCDPISSHATLYWYQQALGQGPEFLTYFNYEAQPDKSGLPSDRFSAERPEGSISTLTIQRTEQRDSAMYRCASSLIRGGEQFFGPGTRLTVL.

The V and J genes are TRBV5-1 and TRBJ2-1; D is undetermined. Germline V CDR1 and CDR2: SGHRS, YFSETQ. The CDR3 spans 12 residues. Trimming pared 4 bases from V and 8 bases from J, leaving 10 bases between. CDR3 sequence (DNA): TGCGCCAGCAGCCTACGAAGGGATGAGCAGTTCTTC. Translating it yields CASSLRRDEQFF.

The chain has TRBV5-4 and TRBJ2-2, with D maybe TRBD2 (6 bases). This CDR3 contains 15 residues. Germline CDR1 is SGHNT and CDR2 is YYREEE (reference sequence). V shed 4 bases and J shed 7 bases, with 17 bases lying between them. CDR3: CASSPEGGLYGELFF. The CDR3 bases are TGTGCCAGCAGCCCGGAGGGCGGTCTCTACGGGGAGCTGTTTTTT.

The chain is built from TRBV20-1 and TRBJ1-2; 10 nucleotides line up with TRBD1. Trimming cost V 0 bases and J 8 bases; bases outside gene matches: 6. The germline V gene has CDR1 DFQATT and CDR2 SNEGSKA (reference sequence). The CDR3 is made up of 14 amino acids. Written as DNA, the CDR3 is TGCAGTGCTAGAGAGAGACAGGGGGCCCGAGGCTACACCTTC. It specifies CSARERQGARGYTF.

This sequence joins TRBV5-1 and TRBJ2-2; 10 bases are a match to TRBD1. The junction had 6 bases not matched to a gene; V was cut back by 4 bases and J by 3 bases. CDR1 and CDR2 (germline): SGHRS, YFSETQ. The CDR3 loop spans 16 amino acids. The chain's CDR3 is CASSEGQGLDTGELFF. For the CDR3, the DNA is TGCGCCAGCAGCGAGGGACAGGGGTTGGACACCGGGGAGCTGTTTTTT.

V and J are TRBV7-2 and TRBJ1-5; the match to TRBD1 covers 9 bases. The CDR3 is 16 amino acids. Trimming removed 1 base from V and 9 bases from J; junction bases left unmatched: 10. CDR1 and CDR2 (germline): SGHTA, FQGNSA. The CDR3 sequence: CASSLVESTGGPPQHF. For the CDR3, the DNA is TGTGCCAGCAGCTTAGTCGAAAGCACAGGGGGCCCGCCCCAGCATTTT.

The V and J genes are TRBV7-2 and TRBJ1-1; the D is unclear. Germline lookup yields CDR1 SGHTA and CDR2 FQGNSA. The CDR3 totals 14 residues. V lost 3 bases, J lost 5 bases, and 13 bases lay in between. This CDR3 reads CASSFSEGGTEAFF. Written as DNA, the CDR3 is TGTGCCAGCAGCTTTTCCGAGGGAGGTACTGAAGCTTTCTTT.

In this sample, this clonotype turned up many times. The V gene is TRBV9, the J gene TRBJ1-1, with 8 nucleotides matching TRBD1. The length of the CDR3 is 15 residues. V dropped 3 bases and J dropped 7; count of bases not matched to a gene: 11. Germline assignment: CDR1 SGDLS and CDR2 YYNGEE. CDR3 in DNA: TGTGCCAGCAGCGGAGGAGGGCAGGGGGCCCGTGAAGCTTTCTTT. Protein: CASSGGGQGAREAFF.

V usage is TRBV12-3 or TRBV12-4 and J usage is TRBJ2-1; D ambiguous. The CDR3 is made up of 14 amino acids. V lost 1 base, J lost 8 bases, and 12 bases lay in between. CDR3 in DNA: TGTGCCAGCAGTTTAGAGTGGAGTGGGGATGAGCAGTTCTTC. It translates to CASSLEWSGDEQFF.

This clonotype was seen a handful of times. This chain links TRBV2 with TRBJ2-1, with a tentative D call TRBD1 (6 bases). The CDR3 totals 13 residues. Deletions cut 5 bases from V and 10 bases from J, with 15 bases between. Germline-derived CDR1 and CDR2 are SNHLY and FYNNEI. The CDR3 sequence: CASSPDSMGEQFF. CDR3 in DNA: TGTGCCAGCAGTCCGGACAGTATGGGAGAGCAGTTCTTC.